The clone carrying this TCR beta chain was recorded a few times. Some clones are missing from TCRdb's copy, which holds only in-frame ones; the method was immunoSEQ multiplex PCR. The repertoire consists of 150,000 to 160,000 clones, with 65% to 90% occurring once and the leading ten covering roughly an eighth. This sample is part of a study of blood T cell repertoires in COVID-19. Study details: Material from acute and convalescent COVID-19 was sourced from the United States, Italy and Spain. Sample material is recorded as cDNA or gDNA derived from T cells, B-cell-depleted T cells, or PBMCs.

Germline V gene sequence: CDR1 KGHSH, CDR2 LQKENI. This CDR3 comprises 16 residues. V lost 3 bases and J lost 0, with 13 bases in between. It was during active infection that Seattle patients were enrolled and then longitudinally followed. This chain links TRBV18 with TRBJ2-3, with no clear D. Material: peripheral blood. The source is an older woman with COVID-19, enrolled during active disease. The CDR3 coding sequence is TGTGCCAGCTCACCTACTCTCCCGACTAGCACAGATACGCAGTATTTT. It specifies CASSPTLPTSTDTQYF.